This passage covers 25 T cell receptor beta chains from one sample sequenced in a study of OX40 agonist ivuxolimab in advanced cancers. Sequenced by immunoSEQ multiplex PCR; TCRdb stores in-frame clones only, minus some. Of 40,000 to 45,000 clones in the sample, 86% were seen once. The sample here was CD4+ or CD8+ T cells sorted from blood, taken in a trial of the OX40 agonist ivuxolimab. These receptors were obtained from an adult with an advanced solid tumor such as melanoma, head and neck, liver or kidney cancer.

CDR3 DNA sequence: TGTGCCAGCAGCCAAGATGGTAGCGGGGGAGTGTTCTTC. Translation: CASSQDGSGGVFF. This chain joins TRBV4-2 and TRBJ2-1; 9 bases align to TRBD2. This CDR3 region has 13 residues. The ends lost 0 bases at V and 15 bases at J; junction bases unmatched: 6. Germline-derived CDR1 and CDR2 are LGHNA and YNFKEQ.

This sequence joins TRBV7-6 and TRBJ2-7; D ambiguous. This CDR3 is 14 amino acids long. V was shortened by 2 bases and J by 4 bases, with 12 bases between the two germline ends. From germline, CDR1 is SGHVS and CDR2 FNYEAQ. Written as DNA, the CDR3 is TGTGCCAGCAGCTTAAGTTCAGGAAGTTACGAGCAGTACTTC. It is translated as CASSLSSGSYEQYF.

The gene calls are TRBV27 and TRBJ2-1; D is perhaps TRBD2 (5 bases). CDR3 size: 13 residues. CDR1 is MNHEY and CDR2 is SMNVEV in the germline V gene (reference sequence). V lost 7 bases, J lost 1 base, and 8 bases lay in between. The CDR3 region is CASTKRSYNEQFF. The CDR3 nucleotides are TGTGCCAGCACCAAGCGGTCCTACAATGAGCAGTTCTTC.

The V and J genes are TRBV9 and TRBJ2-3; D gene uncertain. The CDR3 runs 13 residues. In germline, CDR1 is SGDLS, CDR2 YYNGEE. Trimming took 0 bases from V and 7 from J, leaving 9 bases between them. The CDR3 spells CASSVENTNTQYF. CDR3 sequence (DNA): TGTGCCAGCAGCGTAGAGAATACGAATACGCAGTATTTT.

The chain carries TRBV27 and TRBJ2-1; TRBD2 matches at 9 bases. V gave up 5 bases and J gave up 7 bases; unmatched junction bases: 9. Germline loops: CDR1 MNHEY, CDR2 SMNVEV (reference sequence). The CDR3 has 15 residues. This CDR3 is CASSQSGLALNEQFF. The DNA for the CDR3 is TGTGCCAGCAGTCAATCGGGACTAGCTCTAAATGAGCAGTTCTTC.

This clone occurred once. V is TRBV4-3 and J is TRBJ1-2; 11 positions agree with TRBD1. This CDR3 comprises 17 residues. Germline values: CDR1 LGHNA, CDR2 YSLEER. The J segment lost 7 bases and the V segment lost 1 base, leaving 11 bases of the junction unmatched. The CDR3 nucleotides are TGCGCCAGCAGCCAAGTAGGGGAAGGACAGGGGGCGATTGGCTACACCTTC. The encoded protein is CASSQVGEGQGAIGYTF.

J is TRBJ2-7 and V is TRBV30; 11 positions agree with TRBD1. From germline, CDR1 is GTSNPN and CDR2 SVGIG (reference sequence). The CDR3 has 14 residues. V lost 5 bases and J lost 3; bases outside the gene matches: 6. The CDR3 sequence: CAWGSGQGVYEQYF. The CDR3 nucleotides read TGTGCCTGGGGGTCGGGACAGGGGGTCTACGAGCAGTACTTC. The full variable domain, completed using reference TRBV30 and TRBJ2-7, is SQTIHQWPATLVQPVGSPLSLECTVEGTSNPNLYWYRQAAGRGLQLLFYSVGIGQISSEVPQNLSASRPQDRQFILSSKKLLLSDSGFYLCAWGSGQGVYEQYFGPGTRLTVT.

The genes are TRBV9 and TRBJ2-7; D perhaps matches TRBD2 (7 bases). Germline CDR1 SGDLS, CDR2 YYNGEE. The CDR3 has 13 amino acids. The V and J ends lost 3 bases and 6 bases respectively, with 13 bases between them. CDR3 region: CASSARGGLEQYF. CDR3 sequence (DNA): TGTGCCAGCAGCGCGAGGGGGGGCCTCGAGCAGTACTTC.

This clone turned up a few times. The CDR3 loop reads CASNPGTGGEETQYF. In DNA form, the CDR3 reads TGTGCCAGCAACCCCGGGACAGGGGGCGAAGAGACCCAGTACTTC. The chain employs TRBV11-2 and TRBJ2-5, with TRBD1 matching over 12 bases. The CDR3 is made up of 15 amino acids. The trim removed 7 bases at V and 3 bases at J, leaving 6 bases unmatched. Germline lookup yields CDR1 SGHAT and CDR2 FQNNGV.

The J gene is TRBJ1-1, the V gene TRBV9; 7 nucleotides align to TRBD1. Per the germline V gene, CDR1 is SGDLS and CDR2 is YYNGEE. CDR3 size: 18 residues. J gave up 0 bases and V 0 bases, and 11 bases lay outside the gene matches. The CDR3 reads CASSVVAPRGQVNTEAFF. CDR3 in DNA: TGTGCCAGCAGCGTAGTAGCTCCTAGGGGGCAGGTGAACACTGAAGCTTTCTTT.

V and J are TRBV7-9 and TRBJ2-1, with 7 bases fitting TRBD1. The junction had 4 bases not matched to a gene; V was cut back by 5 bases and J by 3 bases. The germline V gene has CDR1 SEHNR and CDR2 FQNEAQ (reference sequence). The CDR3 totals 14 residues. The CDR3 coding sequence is TGTGCCAGCAGCGCCGGGACAGACTACAATGAGCAGTTCTTC. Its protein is CASSAGTDYNEQFF.

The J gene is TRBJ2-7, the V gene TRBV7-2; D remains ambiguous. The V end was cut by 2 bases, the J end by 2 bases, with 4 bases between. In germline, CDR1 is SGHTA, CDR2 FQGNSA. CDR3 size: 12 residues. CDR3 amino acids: CASSLRTYEQYF. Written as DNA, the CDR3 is TGTGCCAGCAGCTTAAGGACCTACGAGCAGTACTTC.

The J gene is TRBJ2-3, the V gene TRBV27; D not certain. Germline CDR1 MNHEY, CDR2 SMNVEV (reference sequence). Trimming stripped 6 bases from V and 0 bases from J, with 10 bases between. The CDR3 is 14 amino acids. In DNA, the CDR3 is TGTGCCAGCAGCCCCGTTAGGAGCACAGATACGCAGTATTTT. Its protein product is CASSPVRSTDTQYF.

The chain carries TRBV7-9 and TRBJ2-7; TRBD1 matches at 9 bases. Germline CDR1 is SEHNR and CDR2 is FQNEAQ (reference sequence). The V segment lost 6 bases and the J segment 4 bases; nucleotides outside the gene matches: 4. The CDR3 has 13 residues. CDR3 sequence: CASSTGGKYEQYF. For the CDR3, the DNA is TGTGCCAGCAGTACAGGGGGCAAGTACGAGCAGTACTTC.

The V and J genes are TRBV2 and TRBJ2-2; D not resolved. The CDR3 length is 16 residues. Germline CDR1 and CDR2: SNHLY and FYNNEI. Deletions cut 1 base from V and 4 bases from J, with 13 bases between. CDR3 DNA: TGTGCCAGCAGTGAAGTTGGGCGCTTAGGCACCGGGGAGCTGTTTTTT. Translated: CASSEVGRLGTGELFF.

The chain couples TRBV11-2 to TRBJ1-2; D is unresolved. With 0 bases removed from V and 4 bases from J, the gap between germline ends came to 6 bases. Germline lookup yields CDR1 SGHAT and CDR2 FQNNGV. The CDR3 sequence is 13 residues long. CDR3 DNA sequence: TGTGCCAGCAGCTTAGATCATGGCTATGGCTACACCTTC. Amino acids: CASSLDHGYGYTF.

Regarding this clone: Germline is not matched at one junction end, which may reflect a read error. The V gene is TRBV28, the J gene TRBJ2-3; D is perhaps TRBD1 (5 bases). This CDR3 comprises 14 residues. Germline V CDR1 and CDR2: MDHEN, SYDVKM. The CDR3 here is CASSPRTSLVDSIF. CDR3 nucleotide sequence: TGTGCCAGCAGTCCCCGGACATCCTTGGTTGACAGTATCTTT.

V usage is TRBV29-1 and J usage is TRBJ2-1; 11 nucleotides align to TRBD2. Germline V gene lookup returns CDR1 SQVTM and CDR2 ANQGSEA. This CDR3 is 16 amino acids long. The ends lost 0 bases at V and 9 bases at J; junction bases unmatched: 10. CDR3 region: CSVEDSPGLAAGEQFF. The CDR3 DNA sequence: TGCAGCGTTGAAGATTCCCCGGGACTAGCGGCCGGTGAGCAGTTCTTC.

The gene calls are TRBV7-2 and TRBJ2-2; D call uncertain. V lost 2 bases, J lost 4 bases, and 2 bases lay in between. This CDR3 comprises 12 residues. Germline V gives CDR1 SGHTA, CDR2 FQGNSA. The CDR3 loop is CASSLTTGELFF. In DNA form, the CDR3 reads TGTGCCAGCAGCTTAACCACCGGGGAGCTGTTTTTT.

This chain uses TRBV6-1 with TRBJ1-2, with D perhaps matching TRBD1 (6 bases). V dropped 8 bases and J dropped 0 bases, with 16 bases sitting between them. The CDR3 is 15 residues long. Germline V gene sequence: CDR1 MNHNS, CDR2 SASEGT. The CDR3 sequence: CASDPLWTANYGYTF. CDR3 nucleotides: TGTGCCAGCGATCCTCTTTGGACAGCTAACTATGGCTACACCTTC.

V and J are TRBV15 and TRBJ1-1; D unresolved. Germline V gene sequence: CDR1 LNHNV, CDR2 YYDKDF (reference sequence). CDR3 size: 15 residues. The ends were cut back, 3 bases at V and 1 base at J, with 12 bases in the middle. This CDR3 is CATSSYPGRNTEAFF. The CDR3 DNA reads TGTGCCACCAGCAGCTACCCTGGGAGGAACACTGAAGCTTTCTTT.

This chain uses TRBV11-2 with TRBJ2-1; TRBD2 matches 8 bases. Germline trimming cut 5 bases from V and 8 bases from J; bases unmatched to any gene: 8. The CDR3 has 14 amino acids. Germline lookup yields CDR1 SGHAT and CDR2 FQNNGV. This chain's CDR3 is CASSRGGQSYEQFF. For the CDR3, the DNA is TGTGCCAGCAGCCGGGGGGGCCAGTCTTATGAGCAGTTCTTC.

CDR3 in DNA: TGTGCCAGCAGCGCGGGACTAGCGGATAATCCGGGGGCCAAAAACATTCAGTACTTC. Translating it yields CASSAGLADNPGAKNIQYF. The chain links TRBV9 to TRBJ2-4; 11 nucleotides line up with TRBD2. Germline V gene lookup returns CDR1 SGDLS and CDR2 YYNGEE. The CDR3 runs 19 residues. Trimming took 3 bases from V and 1 from J; bases not matched to a gene: 12.

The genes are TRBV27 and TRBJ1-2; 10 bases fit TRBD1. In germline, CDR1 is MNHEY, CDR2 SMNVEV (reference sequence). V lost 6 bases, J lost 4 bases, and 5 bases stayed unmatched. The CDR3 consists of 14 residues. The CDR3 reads CASRRDRGPYGYTF. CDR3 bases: TGTGCCAGCAGACGGGACAGGGGTCCCTATGGCTACACCTTC.

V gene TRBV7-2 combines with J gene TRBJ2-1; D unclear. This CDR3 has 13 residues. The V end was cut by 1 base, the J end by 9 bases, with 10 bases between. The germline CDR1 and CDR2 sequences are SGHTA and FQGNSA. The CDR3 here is CASSLGLVGEQFF. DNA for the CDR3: TGTGCCAGCAGCTTAGGCCTAGTAGGTGAGCAGTTCTTC.